Listed below are T cell receptor beta chains from one sample, sequenced in a study of CD8+CD57+ T cells in acquired aplastic anemia. In TCRdb, the reads were re-called with MiXCR into one record per CDR3 protein. The sample includes about 190,000 distinct CDR3 sequences, 55% to 70% seen only once; the top ten take under 60%. The sample consisted of sorted CD4+, CD8+, or CD8+CD57+ T cells (not recorded which) from PBMCs. These receptors originate from a human donor with severe aplastic anemia or a healthy control (not recorded which). The CDR3 runs from the conserved cysteine through the conserved F or W. The D gene is left open where the match is weak. The listing skips clone size in some rows; elsewhere it reads once, few, many or a size class.

TRBJ1-1 | - | many | TRBV9 | CASSVGGAPAEAFF | TGTGCCAGCAGCGTAGGAGGGGCTCCGGCTGAAGCTTTCTTT
TRBJ1-6 | - | few | TRBV25-1 | CASSDIVGNNSPLHF | TGTGCCAGCAGTGATATTGTGGGGAATAATTCACCCCTCCACTTT
TRBJ2-7 | - | - | TRBV7-9 | CASSLGVGPWEQYF | TGTGCCAGCAGCTTAGGGGTAGGGCCTTGGGAGCAGTACTTC
TRBJ1-2 | - | - | TRBV27 | CASGPRGHSYGYTF | TGTGCCAGCGGGCCACGGGGGCACTCGTATGGCTACACCTTC
TRBJ2-2 | - | many | TRBV3-1 | CASSQVRVTGELFF | TGTGCCAGCAGCCAAGTGAGGGTAACCGGGGAGCTGTTTTTT
TRBJ2-7 | - | few | TRBV20-1 | CSVEGNSYEQYF | TGCAGCGTTGAAGGGAACTCCTACGAGCAGTACTTC
TRBJ1-1 | TRBD1 | - | TRBV4-2 | CASSQTGTANTEAFF | TGTGCCAGCAGCCAAACCGGGACAGCGAACACTGAAGCTTTCTTT
TRBJ2-7 | - | - | TRBV2 | CASSQGATYEQYF | TGTGCCAGCAGCCAGGGCGCGACCTACGAGCAGTACTTC
TRBJ2-2 | - | - | TRBV27 | CASLRGTGELFF | TGTGCCAGCCTGAGGGGAACCGGGGAGCTGTTTTTT
TRBJ2-1 | - | many | TRBV3-1 | CASSQVQDNEQFF | TGTGCCAGCAGCCAAGTTCAAGACAATGAGCAGTTCTTC
TRBJ2-1 | - | many | TRBV7-9 | CASSLRGGNEQFF | TGTGCCAGCAGCTTACGAGGGGGCAATGAGCAGTTCTTC
TRBJ1-3 | TRBD1 | few | TRBV10-3 | CAISDRGQNGNTIYF | TGTGCCATCAGTGACAGGGGGCAGAATGGAAACACCATATATTTT
TRBJ2-5 | - | - | TRBV7-9 | CASSLAPTRIETQYF | TGTGCTAGCAGCTTAGCCCCTACTAGAATTGAGACCCAGTACTTC
TRBJ1-1 | TRBD1 | - | TRBV9 | CASSQQQGRATEAFF | TGTGCCAGCAGCCAACAACAGGGGAGGGCCACTGAAGCTTTCTTT
TRBJ2-3 | - | - | TRBV12-3/TRBV12-4 | CASSPARDTQYF | TGTGCCAGCAGTCCCGCGAGGGATACGCAGTATTTT
TRBJ2-7 | - | - | TRBV20-1 | CSARDGDYEQYF | TGCAGTGCTAGGGACGGGGACTACGAGCAGTACTTC
TRBJ1-1 | - | many | TRBV7-9 | CASSSQGEGYTEAFF | TGTGCCAGCAGCTCCCAAGGGGAGGGGTACACTGAAGCTTTCTTT
TRBJ1-1 | - | - | TRBV9 | CASSVGRFEGNTEAFF | TGTGCCAGCAGCGTAGGCAGGTTTGAGGGGAACACTGAAGCTTTCTTT